A selection of T cell receptor beta chains follows, all from one sample in a study of PD-L1 blockade in urothelial cancer. Generated by immunoSEQ multiplex PCR, the TCRdb table keeps only in-frame clones and is missing some. The table shows roughly 40,000 clones, with approximately 77% occurring only once. Sequenced material: PBMCs, taken around atezolizumab (anti-PD-L1) treatment. These receptors all come from a man in his sixties or seventies with urothelial cancer. The CDR3 runs from the conserved cysteine through the conserved F or W. Fields, in order: D gene, clone size, J gene, V gene, CDR3 DNA, CDR3 protein. The D gene is left open where the match is weak. Clone size is not always given. Where it is, it says once, few, many or a class for expanded clones.

.	.	TRBJ1-1	TRBV27	TGTGCCAGCAGTCTCACAGGGAACACTGAAGCTTTCTTT	CASSLTGNTEAFF
.	.	TRBJ2-7	TRBV11-3	TGTGCCAGCAGCCCCCGTGAGGGCTGGGAGCAGTACTTC	CASSPREGWEQYF
.	.	TRBJ1-2	TRBV5-4	TGTGCCAGCAGCTCTTCAAGACGGGGAGTCGACACCTTC	CASSSSRRGVDTF
TRBD1	.	TRBJ1-1	TRBV5-3	TGTGCCAGAAGCCGCTTGACAGGGGCTAAAGCTTTCTTT	CARSRLTGAKAFF
.	.	TRBJ2-7	TRBV15	TGTGCCACCTCAGGGGAGAGGGTCTACGAGCAGTACTTC	CATSGERVYEQYF
TRBD2	.	TRBJ2-7	TRBV30	TGTGCCTGGAGTGTACGACCCGGGAGGGCCATATACGAGCAGTACTTC	CAWSVRPGRAIYEQYF
TRBD2	.	TRBJ2-2	TRBV5-6	TGTGCCAGCACCTTCGGACTAGCGGGATTGAGCCCCGGGGAGCTGTTTTTT	CASTFGLAGLSPGELFF
.	once	TRBJ2-2	TRBV18	TGTGCCAGCTCACCAACCTCGACGGGGGTGGTGGGTAACACCGGGGAGCTGTTTTTT	CASSPTSTGVVGNTGELFF
TRBD1	.	TRBJ2-1	TRBV27	TGTGCCAGCAGTCCACCGGGACAGGAGTACAATGAGCAGTTCTTC	CASSPPGQEYNEQFF
.	.	TRBJ1-1	TRBV5-1	TGCGCCAGCAGCTCCACCGGGATGCAGGCCCGAAACACTGAAGCTTTCTTT	CASSSTGMQARNTEAFF
TRBD1	.	TRBJ1-2	TRBV28	TGTGCCACCCTGGAGCAGGGGGACTCCTGGGGGAGCTATGGCTACACCTTC	CATLEQGDSWGSYGYTF
.	.	TRBJ2-1	TRBV15	TGTGCCACCAGCAGAGAGGCTTACTACAATGAGCAGTTCTTC	CATSREAYYNEQFF
.	.	TRBJ1-1	TRBV28	TGTGCCAGCAGAGGAGTTACTGAAGCTTTCTTT	CASRGVTEAFF
.	.	TRBJ2-1	TRBV5-6	TGTGCCAGCAGCTTGCCGGCCTACAATGAGCAGTTCTTC	CASSLPAYNEQFF
TRBD1	.	TRBJ1-2	TRBV28	TGTGCCAGCAGTTGGGGGACAGCGGATGGCTACACCTTC	CASSWGTADGYTF
.	.	TRBJ2-7	TRBV11-3	TGTGCCAGCAGCTTAGGGGCAGCGGAAGAGCAGTACTTC	CASSLGAAEEQYF
.	.	TRBJ2-7	TRBV5-1	TGCGCCAGCAGCTTGGCTCTAGGAGAGGGCGAGCAGTACTTC	CASSLALGEGEQYF
.	.	TRBJ2-5	TRBV5-1	TGCGCCAGCAGCTTGGCCGAGTACCAAGAGACCCAGTACTTC	CASSLAEYQETQYF
TRBD2	.	TRBJ2-3	TRBV7-2	TGTGCCAGCAGCCCGGCTCTAGCGGACGGCACAGATACGCAGTATTTT	CASSPALADGTDTQYF